Following are 5 T cell receptor beta chains from one sample sequenced in a study of low-dose radiotherapy and immunotherapy resistance in tumors. Priming of first-strand cDNA relied on TRAV- and TRBV-specific primers (covering alpha and beta chains). A roughly 20-cycle PCR with a constant-region primer and V-primer adapter amplified TCRs. TCRdb ran MiXCR on the reads and lists one entry per CDR3 protein. The repertoire holds 13,000 to 15,000 distinct CDR3 sequences, with 75% as singletons. The receptors derive from a human donor with advanced metastatic prostate, ovarian, gallbladder or colorectal cancer (not recorded which). This table probably holds off-target reads from a library built for another chain.

The CDR3 sequence: CASSLALETGGQAFF. DNA for the CDR3: TGTGCCAGCAGTTTAGCGCTCGAGACAGGGGGCCAAGCTTTCTTT. The chain has TRBV12-3 or TRBV12-4 and TRBJ1-1, with TRBD1 matching over 10 bases. The V gene end was trimmed by 0 bases and the J gene end by 9 bases; junction bases not matched to a gene: 7. The CDR3 runs to 15 residues.

This sequence joins TRBV9 and TRBJ2-5; no clear D. Between the trimmed V and J ends, which lost 0 bases and 5 bases, there was a span of 8 bases. Germline CDR1 SGDLS, CDR2 YYNGEE. The CDR3 runs to 13 residues. CDR3 loop: CASSVGLEETQYF. CDR3 DNA: TGTGCCAGCAGCGTAGGCCTAGAGGAGACCCAGTACTTC.

The chain recombines TRBV6-8 with TRBJ2-3; D ambiguous. Germline-derived CDR1 and CDR2 are MNHGY and SAAAGT. V dropped 0 bases and J dropped 0 bases, with 13 bases sitting between them. This CDR3 is 17 amino acids long. In DNA form, the CDR3 reads TGTGCCAGCAGTTACTCGGGTTGGGCACCTAGCACAGATACGCAGTATTTT. Translating it yields CASSYSGWAPSTDTQYF.

The chain recombines TRBV4-2 with TRBJ2-7, with TRBD1 matching 7 bases. V shed 4 bases and J 2 bases; nucleotides not matched to a gene: 5. The CDR3 is 14 residues long. The germline gives CDR1 LGHNA, CDR2 YNFKEQ. The CDR3 nucleotides are TGTGCCAGCAGCCTCGGACAGGTAGCCTACGAGCAGTACTTC. This encodes CASSLGQVAYEQYF.

This clonotype was detected once. The chain is built from TRBV20-1 and TRBJ2-1; D unclear. CDR3 length equals 10 residues. Germline-derived CDR1 and CDR2 are DFQATT and SNEGSKA (reference sequence). With 3 bases removed from V and 5 bases from J, the gap between germline ends came to 2 bases. CDR3: CSARNNEQFF. The CDR3, as DNA: TGCAGTGCTAGGAACAATGAGCAGTTCTTC.